Shown below are 21 T cell receptor beta chains from a single sample sequenced in a study of shared clonotypes between healthy human individuals. This table comes from immunoSEQ multiplex PCR, and its TCRdb copy is limited to in-frame clones, with some not included. The data show over a million clones, over 95% seen once. Sequencing was performed on naive CD4+ T cells sorted from blood. Specified subset: CD45RA+ positively selected. The receptors were gathered from a man aged 25 to 40 in good health.

V is TRBV19 and J is TRBJ2-3; tentative D call: TRBD2 (5 bases). The ends were cut back, 4 bases at V and 2 bases at J, with 7 bases in the middle. The germline gives CDR1 LNHDA, CDR2 SQIVND (reference sequence). This CDR3 contains 13 residues. The CDR3 loop is CASSTGFTDTQYF. The DNA for the CDR3 is TGTGCCAGTAGTACGGGATTCACAGATACGCAGTATTTT.

This clone was detected once. V is TRBV18 and J is TRBJ1-1; D perhaps matches TRBD1 (5 bases). This CDR3 has 18 residues. In germline, CDR1 is KGHSH, CDR2 LQKENI. V was shortened by 1 base and J by 0 bases, with 18 bases between the two germline ends. The CDR3 loop is CASSPRPKTGRMNTEAFF. The CDR3 DNA sequence: TGTGCCAGCTCACCACGCCCTAAAACGGGACGCATGAACACTGAAGCTTTCTTT.

The chain joins TRBV6-4 to TRBJ2-1, with 10 nucleotides matching TRBD2. The V gene's germline CDR1 is MRHNA and CDR2 SNTAGT. After removal of 5 bases from V and 2 bases from J, the junction contained 3 bases not matched to a gene. The CDR3 covers 15 residues. The CDR3 DNA is TGTGCCAGCAGTAAGCGGGAGGGCCCCTACAATGAGCAGTTCTTC. It specifies CASSKREGPYNEQFF.

The CDR3 DNA sequence: TGCAGCCTAATCAGGGGGGGCCTCACAGATACGCAGTATTTT. Translating gives CSLIRGGLTDTQYF. The rearrangement joins TRBV29-1 to TRBJ2-3; D might be TRBD1 or TRBD2, each matching 7 bases. Trimming stripped 8 bases from V and 2 bases from J, with 17 bases between. In germline, CDR1 is SQVTM, CDR2 ANQGSEA. This CDR3 has 14 amino acids.

This chain links TRBV28 with TRBJ2-6; possibly TRBD1 for D (5 bases). This CDR3 is built from 16 residues. With 5 bases removed from V and 0 bases from J, the gap between germline ends came to 11 bases. Per the germline V gene, CDR1 is MDHEN and CDR2 is SYDVKM. DNA for the CDR3: TGTGCCAGCAGTAATAAGGGGTCCTCTGGGGCCAACGTCCTGACTTTC. This translates into CASSNKGSSGANVLTF.

A note on this clone: Within the sample, other DNA sequences also encode this same CDR3. The V gene is TRBV7-2, the J gene TRBJ2-7; D could derive from TRBD1 or TRBD2 (5 bases each). V lost 1 base, J lost 2 bases, and 9 bases lay in between. There are 14 residues in the CDR3. Germline CDR1 reads SGHTA; CDR2 reads FQGNSA. The CDR3 loop reads CASSLGEGTYEQYF. CDR3 in DNA: TGTGCCAGCAGCTTAGGAGAGGGGACCTACGAGCAGTACTTC.

The rearrangement joins TRBV7-6 to TRBJ2-7; a weak D match, TRBD1 (6 bases). Trimming left V 5 bases short and J 7 bases short, with 15 bases between. Germline V gene sequence: CDR1 SGHVS, CDR2 FNYEAQ. The CDR3 loop spans 13 amino acids. CDR3 nucleotides: TGTGCCAGCAGCAAAACAGGGTTCGGGGAGCAGTACTTC. Amino acids: CASSKTGFGEQYF. The full variable domain, with the rest looked up from reference TRBV7-6 and TRBJ2-7, is GAGVSQSPRYKVTKRGQDVALRCDPISGHVSLYWYRQALGQGPEFLTYFNYEAQQDKSGLPNDRFSAERPEGSISTLTIQRTEQRDSAMYRCASSKTGFGEQYFGPGTRLTVT.

The V gene is TRBV7-2, the J gene TRBJ1-4; unclear D gene. CDR3 length: 14 residues. Looked up from germline, CDR1 is SGHTA and CDR2 is FQGNSA. V lost 3 bases and J lost 7, with 12 bases in between. CDR3 sequence reads: CASSFVGWSEKLFF. CDR3 nucleotide sequence: TGTGCCAGCAGCTTTGTGGGGTGGAGTGAAAAACTGTTTTTT.

This clone was seen a few times. This sequence joins TRBV7-9 and TRBJ2-7; D call uncertain. Germline V lookup: CDR1 SEHNR, CDR2 FQNEAQ (reference sequence). This CDR3 is 16 amino acids long. Trimming took off 4 bases at V and 2 bases at J, with 18 bases between the two ends. CDR3 amino acids: CASSSLSQRAPYEQYF. CDR3 in DNA: TGTGCCAGCAGCTCTCTATCTCAACGGGCACCCTACGAGCAGTACTTC.

This clone is a singleton in its sample. The chain joins TRBV19 to TRBJ2-7; D ambiguous. Between the trimmed V and J ends, which lost 5 bases and 5 bases, there was a span of 10 bases. The CDR3 length is 12 residues. Germline CDR1 is LNHDA and CDR2 is SQIVND (reference sequence). CDR3 sequence reads: CASSRIGNEQYF. DNA of the CDR3: TGTGCCAGTAGTCGCATCGGTAACGAGCAGTACTTC.

This chain uses TRBV15 with TRBJ2-3; possibly TRBD2 for D (5 bases). Trimming pared 0 bases from V and 2 bases from J, leaving 12 bases between. The CDR3 has 16 amino acids. Looked up from germline, CDR1 is LNHNV and CDR2 is YYDKDF (reference sequence). Written as DNA, the CDR3 is TGTGCCACCAGCAGAGATTTTGGAGCGGCCACAGATACGCAGTATTTT. This translates into CATSRDFGAATDTQYF.

As DNA, the CDR3 is TGTGCCAGCAGCTTGACCCTAGCGGGAGTGGAGCAGTACTTC. Protein product: CASSLTLAGVEQYF. V usage is TRBV5-8 and J usage is TRBJ2-7; 10 bases line up with TRBD2. Trimming at V came to 1 base and at J to 7 bases, leaving 5 bases not matched to a gene. CDR3 length: 14 amino acids. Germline V gene sequence: CDR1 SGHTS, CDR2 YDEGEE.

The chain joins TRBV19 to TRBJ2-7; D gene unclear. Trimming shortened V by 4 bases and J by 9 bases, and 16 bases separated the two germline ends. The CDR3 spans 13 residues. Germline V gene sequence: CDR1 LNHDA, CDR2 SQIVND (reference sequence). CDR3 loop: CASSSNHIVGQYF. DNA for the CDR3: TGTGCCAGTAGTAGTAATCATATCGTCGGGCAGTACTTC.

The genes are TRBV18 and TRBJ1-4, with unresolved D. The CDR3 has 15 amino acids. Germline V gene sequence: CDR1 KGHSH, CDR2 LQKENI. Trimming stripped 4 bases from V and 3 bases from J, with 12 bases between. The CDR3 spells CASSQGFGANEKLFF. In DNA, the CDR3 is TGTGCCAGCTCACAAGGTTTTGGGGCTAATGAAAAACTGTTTTTT.

J is TRBJ1-5 and V is TRBV30; perhaps TRBD1 as D (6 bases). Germline V lookup: CDR1 GTSNPN, CDR2 SVGIG (reference sequence). Trimming pared 0 bases from V and 3 bases from J, leaving 18 bases between. CDR3 length equals 17 residues. DNA for the CDR3: TGTGCCTGGAGTGTACCGTTGGGGGCCAGGGACAATCAGCCCCAGCATTTT. It yields the protein CAWSVPLGARDNQPQHF.

This rearrangement joins TRBV6-1 to TRBJ2-1; D gene unclear. Germline CDR1 is MNHNS and CDR2 is SASEGT. V was trimmed by 8 bases and J by 2 bases, leaving 4 bases between them. There are 11 residues in the CDR3. CDR3 amino acids: CASAAYNEQFF. The DNA of the CDR3 is TGTGCCAGCGCAGCCTACAATGAGCAGTTCTTC.

The chain is built from TRBV28 and TRBJ2-7; D possibly corresponds to TRBD1 (6 bases). V lost 8 bases to trimming and J lost 7 bases, with 15 bases between them. The V gene's germline CDR1 is MDHEN and CDR2 SYDVKM. The CDR3 totals 12 residues. The CDR3 DNA is TGTGCCAGCGCGGTAACAGGGAAGGAGCAGTACTTC. Translation gives CASAVTGKEQYF.

Regarding this clone: Other DNA sequences within the sample encode an identical CDR3. The J gene is TRBJ2-7, the V gene TRBV9, with TRBD2 matching over 10 bases. Germline assignment: CDR1 SGDLS and CDR2 YYNGEE. This CDR3 spans 14 amino acids. With V trimmed by 0 bases and J by 6 bases, 3 bases remained unmatched. The CDR3 DNA sequence: TGTGCCAGCAGCGTAGGACTAGCGGGTGGCGAGCAGTACTTC. Protein product: CASSVGLAGGEQYF.

The chain uses TRBV7-9 and TRBJ2-4; a weak D match, TRBD1 (6 bases). V was pared by 5 bases and J by 1 base, with 24 bases between. In germline, CDR1 is SEHNR, CDR2 FQNEAQ (reference sequence). This CDR3 has 19 residues. The CDR3 DNA reads as TGTGCCAGCAGCCCCCGCAGGGGTAGGTCCCCCCGGGCCAAAAACATTCAGTACTTC. Residues: CASSPRRGRSPRAKNIQYF.

Concerning this clone itself: Other DNA variants within this sample encode the same CDR3. This chain connects TRBV5-1 to TRBJ1-1; D is possibly TRBD1 (6 bases). Germline lookup yields CDR1 SGHRS and CDR2 YFSETQ. Trimming left V 0 bases short and J 4 bases short, with 10 bases between. This CDR3 comprises 14 residues. CDR3 in DNA: TGCGCCAGCAGCTTGGACAGGGTTGGCACTGAAGCTTTCTTT. It translates to CASSLDRVGTEAFF.

The CDR3: CASRNREVHYEQYF. In DNA, the CDR3 is TGTGCCAGTCGGAACAGGGAAGTACACTACGAGCAGTACTTC. This rearrangement joins TRBV28 to TRBJ2-7, with D possibly being TRBD1 (6 bases). V was trimmed by 9 bases and J by 3 bases, leaving 18 bases between them. Germline loops: CDR1 MDHEN, CDR2 SYDVKM. The CDR3 extends over 14 amino acids.